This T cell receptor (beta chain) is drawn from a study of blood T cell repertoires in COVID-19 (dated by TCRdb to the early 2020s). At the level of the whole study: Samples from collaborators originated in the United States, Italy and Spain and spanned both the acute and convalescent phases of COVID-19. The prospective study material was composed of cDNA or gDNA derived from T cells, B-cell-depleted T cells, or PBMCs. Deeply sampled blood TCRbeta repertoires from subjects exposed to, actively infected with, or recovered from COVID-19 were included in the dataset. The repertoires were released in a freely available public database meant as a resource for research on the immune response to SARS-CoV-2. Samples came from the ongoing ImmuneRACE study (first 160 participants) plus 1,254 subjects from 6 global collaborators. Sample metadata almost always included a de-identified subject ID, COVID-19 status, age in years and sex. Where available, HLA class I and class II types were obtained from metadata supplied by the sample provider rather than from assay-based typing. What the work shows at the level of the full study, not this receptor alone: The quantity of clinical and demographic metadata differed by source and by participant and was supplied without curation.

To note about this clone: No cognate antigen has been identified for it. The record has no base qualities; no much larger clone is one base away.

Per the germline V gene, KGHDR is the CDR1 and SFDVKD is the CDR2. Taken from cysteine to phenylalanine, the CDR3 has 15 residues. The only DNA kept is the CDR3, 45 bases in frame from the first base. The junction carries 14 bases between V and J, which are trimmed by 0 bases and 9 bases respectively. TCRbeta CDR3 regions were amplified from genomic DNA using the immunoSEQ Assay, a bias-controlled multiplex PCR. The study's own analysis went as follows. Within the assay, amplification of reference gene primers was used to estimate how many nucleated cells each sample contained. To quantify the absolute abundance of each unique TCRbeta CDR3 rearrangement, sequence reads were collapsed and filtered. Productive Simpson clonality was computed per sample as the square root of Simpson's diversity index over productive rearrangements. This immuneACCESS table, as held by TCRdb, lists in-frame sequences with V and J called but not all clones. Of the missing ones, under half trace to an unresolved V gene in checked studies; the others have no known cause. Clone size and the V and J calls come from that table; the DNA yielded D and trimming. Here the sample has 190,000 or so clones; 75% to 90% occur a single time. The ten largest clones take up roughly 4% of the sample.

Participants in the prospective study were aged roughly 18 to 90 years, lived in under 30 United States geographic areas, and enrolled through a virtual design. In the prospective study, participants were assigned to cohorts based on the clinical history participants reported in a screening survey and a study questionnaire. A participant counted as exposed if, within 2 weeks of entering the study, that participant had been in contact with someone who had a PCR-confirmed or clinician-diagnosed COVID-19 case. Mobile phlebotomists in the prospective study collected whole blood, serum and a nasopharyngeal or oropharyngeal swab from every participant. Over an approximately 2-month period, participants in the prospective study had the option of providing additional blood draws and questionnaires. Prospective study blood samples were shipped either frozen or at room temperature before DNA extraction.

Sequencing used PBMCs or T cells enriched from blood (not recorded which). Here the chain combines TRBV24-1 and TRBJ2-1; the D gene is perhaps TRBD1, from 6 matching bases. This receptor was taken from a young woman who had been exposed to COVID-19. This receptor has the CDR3 CATSDLRGQHPEQFF. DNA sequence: TGTGCCACCAGTGATTTGCGCGGACAGCACCCTGAGCAGTTCTTC.